A single sample is the source of the 7 T cell receptor beta chains below, sequenced in a study of CD8+CD57+ T cells in acquired aplastic anemia. The patients chosen for sequencing had shown expansion of CD8+CD57+ cells (detected by flow cytometry). TCR beta VDJ and CDR3 profiles were obtained from a genomic DNA template. TCRdb processed the reads anew with MiXCR; each CDR3 protein has one entry. Found here are approximately 130,000 distinct CDR3 sequences, 55% to 60% of them singletons; the top ten hold 25% to 30%. Sequenced material: sorted CD4+, CD8+, or CD8+CD57+ T cells (not recorded which) from PBMCs. The receptors were sampled from a human donor with aplastic anemia.

Ten or more counts support this clonotype. The chain couples TRBV10-3 to TRBJ1-2, with D perhaps TRBD1 (6 bases). This CDR3 spans 13 amino acids. V was trimmed by 4 bases and J by 2 bases, leaving 8 bases between them. Germline assignment: CDR1 ENHRY and CDR2 SYGVKD. The CDR3 nucleotides are TGTGCCATCAGTGCAGGGGTGAACTATGGCTACACCTTC. Translation: CAISAGVNYGYTF.

On this clonotype: This is likely a read error, given that the CDR3 carries no conserved phenylalanine or tryptophan at its end. Because the CDR3's place on the DNA is in doubt, the DNA is left out and the CDR3 is given as listed by TCRdb. The rearrangement joins TRBV6-5 to TRBJ1-1. The CDR3 has 12 amino acids, counting both end residues. Germline CDR1 MNHEY, CDR2 SVGAGI. CDR3 in amino acids: CASSSEGPNILV.

In regard to this clonotype: Compared with germline, one end of the junction differs, possibly owing to a read error. The J gene is TRBJ2-3, the V gene TRBV12-3 or TRBV12-4, with 7 nucleotides matching TRBD1. The length of the CDR3 is 15 residues. CDR3 sequence reads: CAISEGAASTDTQYF. The CDR3 coding sequence is TGTGCCATCAGTGAGGGGGCAGCTAGCACAGATACGCAGTATTTT.

This clonotype came up a few times. The rearrangement links TRBV24-1 to TRBJ2-3, with 9 bases aligning to TRBD1. This CDR3 region has 17 residues. CDR1 and CDR2 from the germline V gene are KGHDR and SFDVKD. Trimming at V came to 0 bases and at J to 5 bases, leaving 8 bases not matched to a gene. The CDR3 DNA reads as TGTGCCACCAGTGATTTGCCGGGACAGGGAGCTGGAGATACGCAGTATTTT. Translated: CATSDLPGQGAGDTQYF.

This clonotype has at least ten counts. The gene calls are TRBV19 and TRBJ1-1, with no clear D. The germline V gene has CDR1 LNHDA and CDR2 SQIVND (reference sequence). V lost 2 bases, J lost 0 bases, and 10 bases lay in between. CDR3 size: 15 residues. This CDR3 is CASSISPEVNTEAFF. DNA for the CDR3: TGTGCCAGTAGTATAAGCCCAGAAGTGAACACTGAAGCTTTCTTT.

This clonotype was recorded at least ten times. V gene TRBV10-2 combines with J gene TRBJ1-2; D gene ambiguous. With 3 bases removed from V and 8 bases from J, the gap between germline ends came to 19 bases. The CDR3 has 15 residues. From germline, CDR1 is WSHSY and CDR2 SAAADI. The CDR3 reads CASSDPGEIWWGYTF. In nucleotides, the CDR3 is TGCGCCAGCAGTGACCCGGGCGAGATATGGTGGGGCTACACCTTC.

This clonotype was seen repeatedly, ten times or more. The chain couples TRBV7-9 to TRBJ1-1; D might be TRBD1 (5 bases). From germline, CDR1 is SEHNR and CDR2 FQNEAQ (reference sequence). The V gene lost 3 bases and the J gene lost 5 bases, with 10 bases spanning the gap. The CDR3 covers 13 residues. In DNA form, the CDR3 reads TGTGCCAGCAGCTTGGGGGGGTTGACTGAAGCTTTCTTT. The encoded protein is CASSLGGLTEAFF.